This T cell receptor (beta chain) was profiled in a study of a mutant IDH1 vaccine in newly diagnosed glioma. Study-level background: At week 35 came visit V12, and visit V13 followed at week 47.

V was clipped by 3 bases and J by 6 bases; unmatched bases: 7. This CDR3 has 16 amino acids. The germline CDR1 and CDR2 sequences are SGHDN and FVKESK. Profiling relied on immunoSEQ multiplex PCR, and the TCRdb table lists in-frame clones only, not all of them. The repertoire includes about 60,000 clones, 84% of them detected once, and less than 4.5% sits in the top ten. As regards this clone: Its specificity is not known.

Time point noted: week 35, safety follow-up. In every dose of vaccine, 300 ug of mutant IDH1 20-mer peptide was given alongside topical imiquimod. Overall study findings and caveats: Among all patients, vaccine-induced immune responses occurred in roughly 95%.

This sample comprised PBMCs, obtained from a glioma patient whose treatment included an IDH1 peptide vaccine. This rearrangement joins TRBV14 to TRBJ2-1; 11 positions agree with TRBD2. The sequence was obtained from a young man with glioma. CDR3 DNA sequence: TGTGCCAGCAGCCATGATAGCGGGGGGGCCGGCAATGAGCAGTTCTTC. It yields the protein CASSHDSGGAGNEQFF.